The rows below give T cell receptor beta chains drawn from one sample of a study of T-cell reconstitution after alpha-beta-depleted transplantation in children. TCRdb passed the PCR reads through MiXCR, listing each CDR3 protein once. The profile shows 780,000 or so distinct CDR3 sequences, under 20% of them singletons. The source material was PBMCs, mostly from graft donor cells, sampled 360 days after TCRalphabeta/CD19-depleted stem cell transplant. These receptors all come from a male patient younger than 18 who had a stem cell transplant for acute lymphoblastic leukemia, so the T cells may come from the graft donor. Both conserved end residues are trimmed from each CDR3. Fields, in order: D gene, J gene, V gene, CDR3 protein. The D gene is left open where the match is weak.

>NA|TRBJ2-3|TRBV10-3
AIGFTPDTQY
>NA|TRBJ1-4|TRBV12-3/TRBV12-4
ASSRGGREKLF
>NA|TRBJ2-7|TRBV5-3
AGQTGPKDFSYEQY
>NA|TRBJ2-1|TRBV6-2/TRBV6-3
ASSPQTATGEQF
>NA|TRBJ2-1|TRBV7-3
ASSLTSLAGNEQF
>TRBD1|TRBJ1-1|TRBV20-1
SAYRGPGEAF
>TRBD2|TRBJ2-5|TRBV6-1
ASSKGTSGWETQY
>NA|TRBJ1-3|TRBV7-8
ASSLGRGNTIY
>NA|TRBJ2-2|TRBV6-2/TRBV6-3
ASTTGPTGELF
>TRBD1|TRBJ2-5|TRBV5-6
ASSPVYGDRGFETQY
>NA|TRBJ2-3|TRBV5-1
ASRSLADTQY
>NA|TRBJ1-3|TRBV5-1
ASSLGHGGNTIY